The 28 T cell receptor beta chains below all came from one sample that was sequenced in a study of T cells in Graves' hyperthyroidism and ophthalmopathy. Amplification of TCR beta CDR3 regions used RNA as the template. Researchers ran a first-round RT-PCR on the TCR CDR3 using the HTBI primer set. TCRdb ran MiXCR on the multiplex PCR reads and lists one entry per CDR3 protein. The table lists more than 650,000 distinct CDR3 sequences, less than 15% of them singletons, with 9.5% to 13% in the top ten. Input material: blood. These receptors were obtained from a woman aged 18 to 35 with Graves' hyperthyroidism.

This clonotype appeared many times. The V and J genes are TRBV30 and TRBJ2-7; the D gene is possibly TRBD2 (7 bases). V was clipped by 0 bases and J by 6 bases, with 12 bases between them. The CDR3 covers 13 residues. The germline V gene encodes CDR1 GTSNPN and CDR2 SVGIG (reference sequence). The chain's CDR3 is CAWSVLGGAEQYF. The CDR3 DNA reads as TGTGCCTGGAGTGTACTTGGGGGGGCCGAGCAGTACTTC.

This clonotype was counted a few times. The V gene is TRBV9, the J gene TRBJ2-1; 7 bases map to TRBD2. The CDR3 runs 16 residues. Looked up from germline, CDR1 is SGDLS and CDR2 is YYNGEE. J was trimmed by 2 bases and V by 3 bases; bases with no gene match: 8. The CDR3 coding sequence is TGTGCCAGCAGCGCGACGGGCGGGAGCACCTACAATGAGCAGTTCTTC. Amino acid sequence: CASSATGGSTYNEQFF.

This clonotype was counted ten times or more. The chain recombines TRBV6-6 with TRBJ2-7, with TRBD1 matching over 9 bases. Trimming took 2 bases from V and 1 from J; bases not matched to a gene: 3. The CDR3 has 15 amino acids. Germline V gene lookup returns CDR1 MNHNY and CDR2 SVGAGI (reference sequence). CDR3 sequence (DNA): TGTGCCAGCAGTTACCCGGGACAGGGTTCCTACGAGCAGTACTTC. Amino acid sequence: CASSYPGQGSYEQYF.

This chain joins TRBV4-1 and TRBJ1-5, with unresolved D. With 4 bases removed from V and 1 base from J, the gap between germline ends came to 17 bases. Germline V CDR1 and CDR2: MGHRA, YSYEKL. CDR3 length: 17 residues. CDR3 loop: CASSRSGDQVSNQPQHF. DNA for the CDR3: TGCGCCAGCAGCCGTTCCGGGGATCAAGTCAGCAATCAGCCCCAGCATTTT.

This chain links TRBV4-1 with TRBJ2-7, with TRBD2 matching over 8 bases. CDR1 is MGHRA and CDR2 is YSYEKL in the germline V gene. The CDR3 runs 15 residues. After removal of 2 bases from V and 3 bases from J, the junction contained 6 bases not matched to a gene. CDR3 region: CASSQPTSGHYEQYF. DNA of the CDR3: TGCGCCAGCAGCCAACCAACTAGCGGTCACTACGAGCAGTACTTC.

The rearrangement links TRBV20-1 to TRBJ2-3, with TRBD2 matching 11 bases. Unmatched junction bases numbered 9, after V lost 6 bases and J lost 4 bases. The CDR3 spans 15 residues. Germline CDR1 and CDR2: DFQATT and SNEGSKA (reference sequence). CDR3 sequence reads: CSALPRTSGSDTQYF. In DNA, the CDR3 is TGCAGTGCCCTACCTAGGACTAGCGGGTCAGATACGCAGTATTTT.

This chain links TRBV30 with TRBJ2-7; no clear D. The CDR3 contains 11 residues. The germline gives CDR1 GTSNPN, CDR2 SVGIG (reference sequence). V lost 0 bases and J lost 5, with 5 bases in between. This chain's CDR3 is CAWSVTDEQYF. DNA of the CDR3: TGTGCCTGGAGTGTAACCGACGAGCAGTACTTC.

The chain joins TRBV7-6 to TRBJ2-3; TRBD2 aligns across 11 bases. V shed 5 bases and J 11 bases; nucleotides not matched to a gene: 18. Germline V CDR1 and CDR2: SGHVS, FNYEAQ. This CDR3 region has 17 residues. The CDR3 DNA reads TGTGCCAGCAGCCCAGGGACTAGCGGACCCCTTAGCAGTCGGCAGTATTTT. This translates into CASSPGTSGPLSSRQYF.

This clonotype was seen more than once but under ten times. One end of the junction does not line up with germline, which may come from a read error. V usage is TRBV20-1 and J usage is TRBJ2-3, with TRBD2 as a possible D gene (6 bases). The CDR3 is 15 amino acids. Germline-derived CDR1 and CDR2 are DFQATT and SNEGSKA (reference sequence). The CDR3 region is CGASRGSLITDTQYF. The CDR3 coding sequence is TGCGGTGCTAGTCGGGGGAGCCTTATCACAGATACGCAGTATTTT.

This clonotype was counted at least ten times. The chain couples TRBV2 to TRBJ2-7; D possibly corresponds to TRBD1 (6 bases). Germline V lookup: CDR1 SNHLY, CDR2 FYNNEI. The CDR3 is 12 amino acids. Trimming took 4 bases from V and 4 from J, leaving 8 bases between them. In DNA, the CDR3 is TGTGCCAGCAGTGGACAGGTATACGAGCAGTACTTC. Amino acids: CASSGQVYEQYF.

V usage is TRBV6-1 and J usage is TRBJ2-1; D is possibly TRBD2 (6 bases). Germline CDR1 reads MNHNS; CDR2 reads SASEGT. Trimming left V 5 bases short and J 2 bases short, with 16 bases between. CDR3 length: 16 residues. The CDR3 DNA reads TGTGCCAGCAGTTATTACGGGGGTTTCGCCTACAATGAGCAGTTCTTC. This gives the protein CASSYYGGFAYNEQFF.

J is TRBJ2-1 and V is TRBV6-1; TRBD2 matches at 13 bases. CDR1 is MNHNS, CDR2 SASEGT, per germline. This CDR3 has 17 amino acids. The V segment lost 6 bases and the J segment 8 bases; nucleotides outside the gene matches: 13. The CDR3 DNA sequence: TGTGCCAGCAGCCTCCTACTAGCGGGAGGGCCAAGCGATGAGCAGTTCTTC. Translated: CASSLLLAGGPSDEQFF.

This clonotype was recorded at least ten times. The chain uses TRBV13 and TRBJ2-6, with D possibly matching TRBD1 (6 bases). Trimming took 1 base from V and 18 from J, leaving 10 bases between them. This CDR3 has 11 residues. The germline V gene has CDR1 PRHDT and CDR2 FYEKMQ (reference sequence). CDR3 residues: CASSLARDKTF. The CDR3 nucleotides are TGTGCCAGCAGCTTAGCCCGGGACAAGACTTTC.

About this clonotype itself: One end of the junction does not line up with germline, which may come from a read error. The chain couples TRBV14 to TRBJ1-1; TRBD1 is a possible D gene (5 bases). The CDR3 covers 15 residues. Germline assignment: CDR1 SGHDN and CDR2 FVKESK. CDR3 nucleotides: TGTGCCAGCAGCCAATGGGGCCGCCGGAACAGTGAAGCTTTCTTT. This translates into CASSQWGRRNSEAFF.

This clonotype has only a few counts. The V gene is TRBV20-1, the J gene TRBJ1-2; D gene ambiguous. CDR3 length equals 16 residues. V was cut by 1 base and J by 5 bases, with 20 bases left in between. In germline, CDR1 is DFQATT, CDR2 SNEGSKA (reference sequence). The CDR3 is CSARASTERATYGYTF. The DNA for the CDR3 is TGCAGTGCTAGAGCATCGACGGAACGAGCGACTTATGGCTACACCTTC.

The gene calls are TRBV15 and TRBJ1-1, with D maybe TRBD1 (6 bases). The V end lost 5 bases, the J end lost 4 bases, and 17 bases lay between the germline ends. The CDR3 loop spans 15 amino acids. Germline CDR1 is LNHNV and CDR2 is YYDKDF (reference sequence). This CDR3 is CATSQDPQGSTEAFF. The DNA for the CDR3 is TGTGCCACCAGCCAAGACCCACAGGGTTCCACTGAAGCTTTCTTT.

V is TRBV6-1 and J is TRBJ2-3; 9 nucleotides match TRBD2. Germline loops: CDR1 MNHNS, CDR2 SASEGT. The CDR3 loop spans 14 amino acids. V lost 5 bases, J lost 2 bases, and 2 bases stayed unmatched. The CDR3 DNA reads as TGTGCCAGCAGTCAGCGGGAGGTCACAGATACGCAGTATTTT. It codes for CASSQREVTDTQYF.

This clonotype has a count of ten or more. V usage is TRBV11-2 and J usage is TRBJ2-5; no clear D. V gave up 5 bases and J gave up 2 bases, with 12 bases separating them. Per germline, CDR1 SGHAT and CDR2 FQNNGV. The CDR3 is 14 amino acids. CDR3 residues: CASSTTDGQETQYF. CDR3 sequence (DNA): TGTGCCAGCAGCACCACGGACGGACAAGAGACCCAGTACTTC. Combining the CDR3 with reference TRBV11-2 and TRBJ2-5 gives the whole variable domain EAGVAQSPRYKIIEKRQSVAFWCNPISGHATLYWYQQILGQGPKLLIQFQNNGVVDDSQLPKDRFSAERLKGVDSTLKIQPAKLEDSAVYLCASSTTDGQETQYFGPGTRLLVL.

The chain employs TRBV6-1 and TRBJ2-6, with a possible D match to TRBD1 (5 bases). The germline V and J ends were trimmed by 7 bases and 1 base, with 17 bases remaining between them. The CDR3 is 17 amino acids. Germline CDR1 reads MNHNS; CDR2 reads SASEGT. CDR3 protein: CASNFRVGGSGANVLTF. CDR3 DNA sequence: TGTGCCAGCAATTTCAGGGTTGGTGGGTCTGGGGCCAACGTCCTGACTTTC.

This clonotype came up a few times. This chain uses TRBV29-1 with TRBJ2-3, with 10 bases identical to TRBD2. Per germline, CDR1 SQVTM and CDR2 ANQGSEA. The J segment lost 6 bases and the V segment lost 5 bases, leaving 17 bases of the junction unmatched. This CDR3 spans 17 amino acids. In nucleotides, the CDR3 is TGCAGCGTTTCTAAAGCCCTAGCGGGAGCCATAGGGGATACGCAGTATTTT. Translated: CSVSKALAGAIGDTQYF.

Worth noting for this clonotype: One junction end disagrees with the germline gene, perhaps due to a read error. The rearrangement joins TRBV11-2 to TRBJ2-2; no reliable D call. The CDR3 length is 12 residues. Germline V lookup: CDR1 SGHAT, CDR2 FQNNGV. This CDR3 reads CASSVETGELFF. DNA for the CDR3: TGTGCCAGCAGCGTAGAGACCGGGGAGCTGTTTTTT.

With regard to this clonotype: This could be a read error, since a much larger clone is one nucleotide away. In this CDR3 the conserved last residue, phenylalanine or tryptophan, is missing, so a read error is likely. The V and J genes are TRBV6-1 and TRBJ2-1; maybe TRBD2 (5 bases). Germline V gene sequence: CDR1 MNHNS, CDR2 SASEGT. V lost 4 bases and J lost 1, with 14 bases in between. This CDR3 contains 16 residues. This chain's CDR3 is CASSGLRGTSYNEQFS. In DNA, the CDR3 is TGTGCCAGCAGTGGCTTACGGGGAACGTCCTACAATGAGCAGTTCTCC.

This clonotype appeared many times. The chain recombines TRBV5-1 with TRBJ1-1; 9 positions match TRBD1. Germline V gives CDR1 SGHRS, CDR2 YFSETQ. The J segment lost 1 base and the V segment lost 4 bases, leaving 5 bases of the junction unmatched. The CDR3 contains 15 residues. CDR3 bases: TGCGCCAGCAGCACGCGGACAGGGGCGAACACTGAAGCTTTCTTT. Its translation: CASSTRTGANTEAFF.

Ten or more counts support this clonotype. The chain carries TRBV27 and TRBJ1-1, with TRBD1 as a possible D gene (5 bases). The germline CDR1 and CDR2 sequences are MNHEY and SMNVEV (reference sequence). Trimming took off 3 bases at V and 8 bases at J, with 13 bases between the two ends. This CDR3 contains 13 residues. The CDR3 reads CASSLGGAGEAFF. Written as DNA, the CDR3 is TGTGCCAGCAGTTTGGGCGGGGCCGGAGAAGCTTTCTTT.

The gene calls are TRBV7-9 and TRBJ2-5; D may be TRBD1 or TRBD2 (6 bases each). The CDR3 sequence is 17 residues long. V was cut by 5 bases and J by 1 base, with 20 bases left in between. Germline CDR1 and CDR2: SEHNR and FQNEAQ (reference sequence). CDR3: CASSAISPGGSQETQYF. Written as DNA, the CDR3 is TGTGCCAGCAGCGCAATTAGTCCCGGGGGCTCCCAAGAGACCCAGTACTTC.

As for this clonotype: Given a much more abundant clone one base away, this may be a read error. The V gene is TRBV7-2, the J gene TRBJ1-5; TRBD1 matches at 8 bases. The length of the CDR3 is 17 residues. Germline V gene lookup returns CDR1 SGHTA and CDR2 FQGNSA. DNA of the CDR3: TGTGCCAGCAGCTATGGACAGGGTTATATTAGCAGTCAGCCCCAGCATTTT. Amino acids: CASSYGQGYISSQPQHF.

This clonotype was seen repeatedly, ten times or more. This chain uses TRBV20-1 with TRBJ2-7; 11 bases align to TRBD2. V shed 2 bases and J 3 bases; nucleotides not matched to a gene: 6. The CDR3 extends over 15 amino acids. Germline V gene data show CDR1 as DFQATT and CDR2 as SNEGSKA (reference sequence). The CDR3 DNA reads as TGCAGTGCTAGAATAGCGGGAGGGATCGTCTACGAGCAGTACTTC. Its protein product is CSARIAGGIVYEQYF.

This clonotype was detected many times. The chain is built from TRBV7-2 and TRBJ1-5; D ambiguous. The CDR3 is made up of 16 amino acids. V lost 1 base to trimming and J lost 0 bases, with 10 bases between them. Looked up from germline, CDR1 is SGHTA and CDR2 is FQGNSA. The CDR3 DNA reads TGTGCCAGCAGCTTAGAGCCGTCCTATAGCAATCAGCCCCAGCATTTT. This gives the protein CASSLEPSYSNQPQHF.